This TCR beta chain was identified during a study of identical twins. Using its own MiXCR run on the 5' RACE reads, TCRdb lists one record per CDR3 protein. Found here are 400,000 to 500,000 distinct CDR3 sequences, under 20% of them singletons; the top ten hold approximately 12%. With 0 bases removed from V and 6 bases from J, the gap between germline ends came to 10 bases. The CDR3 totals 14 residues. The germline CDR1 and CDR2 sequences are SGHAT and FQNNGV. Sequencing input: naive T cells sorted from blood. The rearrangement uses TRBV11-2 and TRBJ2-3, with D unclear. The receptor was derived from a man aged 50 or older in good health. DNA for the CDR3: TGTGCCAGCAGCTTAGAGGCCAGCTACGATACGCAGTATTTT. Amino acid sequence: CASSLEASYDTQYF.